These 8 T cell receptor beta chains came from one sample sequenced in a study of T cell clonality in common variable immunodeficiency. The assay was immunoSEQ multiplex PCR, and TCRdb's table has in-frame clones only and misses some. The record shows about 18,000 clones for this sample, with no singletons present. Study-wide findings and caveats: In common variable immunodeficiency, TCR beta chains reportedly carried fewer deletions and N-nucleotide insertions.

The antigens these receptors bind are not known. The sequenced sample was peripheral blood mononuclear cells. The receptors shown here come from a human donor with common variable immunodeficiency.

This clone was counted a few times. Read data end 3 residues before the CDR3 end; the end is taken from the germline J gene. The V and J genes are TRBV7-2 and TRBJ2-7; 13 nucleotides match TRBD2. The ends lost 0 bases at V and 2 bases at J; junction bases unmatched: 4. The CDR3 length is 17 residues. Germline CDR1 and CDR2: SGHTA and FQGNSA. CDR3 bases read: TGTGCCAGCAGCTTAGCCCTTGGACTAGCGGGAGCCTACGAG. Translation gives CASSLALGLAGAYE. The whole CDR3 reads CASSLALGLAGAYEQYF.

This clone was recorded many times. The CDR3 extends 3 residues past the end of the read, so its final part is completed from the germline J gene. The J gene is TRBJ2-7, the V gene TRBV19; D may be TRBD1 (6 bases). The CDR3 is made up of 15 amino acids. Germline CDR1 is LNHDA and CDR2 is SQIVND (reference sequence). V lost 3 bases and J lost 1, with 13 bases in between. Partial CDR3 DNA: TGTGCCAGTAGTATTGGTCCAGGGGTGTCCTACGAG. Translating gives CASSIGPGVSYE. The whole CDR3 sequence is CASSIGPGVSYEQYF.

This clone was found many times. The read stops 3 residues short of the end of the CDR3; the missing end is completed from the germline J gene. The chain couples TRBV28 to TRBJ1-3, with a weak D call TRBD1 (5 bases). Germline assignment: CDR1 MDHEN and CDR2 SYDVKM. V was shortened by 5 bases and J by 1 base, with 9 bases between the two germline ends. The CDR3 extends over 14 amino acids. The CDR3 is CASSTQGSGNTIYF. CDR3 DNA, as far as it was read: TGTGCCAGCAGTACCCAGGGTTCTGGAAACACC.

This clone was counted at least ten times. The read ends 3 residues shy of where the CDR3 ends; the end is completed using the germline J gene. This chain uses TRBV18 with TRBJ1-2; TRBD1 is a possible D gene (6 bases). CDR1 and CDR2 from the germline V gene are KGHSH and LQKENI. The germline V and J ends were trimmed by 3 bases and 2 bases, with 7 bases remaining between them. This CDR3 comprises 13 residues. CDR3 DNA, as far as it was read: TGTGCCAGCTCACCCGGACAGAACTATGGC. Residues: CASSPGQNYG. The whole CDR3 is CASSPGQNYGYTF.

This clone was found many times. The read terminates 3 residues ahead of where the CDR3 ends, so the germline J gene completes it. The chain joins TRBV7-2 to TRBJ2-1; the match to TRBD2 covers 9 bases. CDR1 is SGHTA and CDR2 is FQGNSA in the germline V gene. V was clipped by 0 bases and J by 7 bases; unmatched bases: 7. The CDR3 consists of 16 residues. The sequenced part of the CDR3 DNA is TGTGCCAGCAGCTTAGCTAGCGGGAGTAACTTTAATGAG. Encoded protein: CASSLASGSNFNE. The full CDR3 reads CASSLASGSNFNEQFF.

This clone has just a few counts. The CDR3 protein is CSASIAGQETQYF. The covered CDR3 bases are TGCAGTGCTAGCATAGCGGGCCAAGAGACC. The rearrangement uses TRBV20-1 and TRBJ2-5; 7 nucleotides match TRBD2. The observed sequence ends 3 residues before the CDR3 terminus, with the missing tail filled in from the germline J gene. The J segment lost 1 base and the V segment lost 3 bases, leaving 2 bases of the junction unmatched. This CDR3 spans 13 amino acids. Germline V gene sequence: CDR1 DFQATT, CDR2 SNEGSKA (reference sequence).

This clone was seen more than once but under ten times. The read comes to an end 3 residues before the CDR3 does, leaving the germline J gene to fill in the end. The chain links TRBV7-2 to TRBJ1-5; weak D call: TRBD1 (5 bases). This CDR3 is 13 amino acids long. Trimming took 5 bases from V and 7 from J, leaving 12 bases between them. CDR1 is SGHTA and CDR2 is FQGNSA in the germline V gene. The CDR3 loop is CASSVGGCQPQHF. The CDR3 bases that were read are TGTGCCAGCAGCGTGGGGGGGTGCCAGCCC. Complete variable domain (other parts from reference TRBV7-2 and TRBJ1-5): GAGVSQSPSNKVTEKGKDVELRCDPISGHTALYWYRQSLGQGLEFLIYFQGNSAPDKSGLPSDRFSAERTGGSVSTLTIQRTQQEDSAVYLCASSVGGCQPQHFGDGTRLSIL.

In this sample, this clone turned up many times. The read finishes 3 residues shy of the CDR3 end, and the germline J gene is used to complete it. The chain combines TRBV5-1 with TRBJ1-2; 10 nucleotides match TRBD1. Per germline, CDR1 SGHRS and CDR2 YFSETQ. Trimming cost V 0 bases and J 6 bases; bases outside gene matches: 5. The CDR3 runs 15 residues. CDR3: CASSLDGQGGDGYTF. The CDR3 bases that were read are TGCGCCAGCAGCTTGGACGGACAGGGGGGGGATGGC.